Listed below are T cell receptor beta chains from one sample, sequenced in a study of blood T cell repertoires in COVID-19. Generated by immunoSEQ multiplex PCR, the TCRdb table keeps only in-frame clones and is missing some. The sample consists of around 200,000 clones, approximately 89% of them appearing once. The sequenced material came from peripheral blood. These receptors originate from a middle-aged man with active or convalescent COVID-19. The CDR3 runs from the conserved cysteine through the conserved F or W. Each record gives: V gene, J gene, clone size, D gene, CDR3 protein, CDR3 DNA. A D gene is named only where the DNA matches it firmly. Expanded clones get a size class; other rows say once, few or many, or leave the size out.

V: TRBV13; J: TRBJ2-3; size: .; D: TRBD2; CDR3: CASSLGPLAGGRDTQYF; DNA: TGTGCCAGCAGCTTAGGCCCCCTAGCGGGGGGCCGAGATACGCAGTATTTT
V: TRBV5-1; J: TRBJ2-3; size: .; D: .; CDR3: CASSLMTGTDTQYF; DNA: TGCGCCAGCAGCCTAATGACAGGCACAGATACGCAGTATTTT
V: TRBV2; J: TRBJ2-5; size: .; D: TRBD2; CDR3: CARAGTSGGNQETQYF; DNA: TGTGCCAGGGCAGGGACTAGCGGGGGGAATCAAGAGACCCAGTACTTC
V: TRBV2; J: TRBJ2-3; size: .; D: .; CDR3: CASRRTGTDTQYF; DNA: TGTGCCAGCAGACGGACAGGCACAGATACGCAGTATTTT
V: TRBV18; J: TRBJ1-1; size: .; D: .; CDR3: CASSATDNTEAFF; DNA: TGTGCCAGCTCAGCGACAGACAACACTGAAGCTTTCTTT
V: TRBV20-1; J: TRBJ2-3; size: .; D: .; CDR3: CSASSPGSLTDTQYF; DNA: TGCAGTGCTAGTTCTCCGGGGTCCCTCACAGATACGCAGTATTTT
V: TRBV5-1; J: TRBJ2-2; size: .; D: .; CDR3: CASRPGTVNTGELFF; DNA: TGCGCCAGCAGGCCCGGGACTGTCAACACCGGGGAGCTGTTTTTT
V: TRBV6-6; J: TRBJ1-2; size: .; D: .; CDR3: CASSQTGSNYGYTF; DNA: TGTGCCAGCAGTCAAACAGGGAGTAACTATGGCTACACCTTC
V: TRBV7-2; J: TRBJ1-2; size: few; D: TRBD1; CDR3: CASSSRTGGGYGYTF; DNA: TGTGCCAGCAGCTCCCGGACAGGGGGCGGCTATGGCTACACCTTC
V: TRBV7-9; J: TRBJ1-4; size: .; D: TRBD1; CDR3: CASSLRDSSTNEKLFF; DNA: TGTGCCAGCAGCTTAAGGGACAGTTCAACTAATGAAAAACTGTTTTTT
V: TRBV11-2; J: TRBJ2-5; size: .; D: TRBD2; CDR3: CASSLDPGGAQYF; DNA: TGTGCCAGCAGCTTAGACCCGGGGGGGGCCCAGTACTTC
V: TRBV9; J: TRBJ1-2; size: .; D: .; CDR3: CASSVGARDYGYTF; DNA: TGTGCCAGCAGCGTGGGGGCTCGGGACTATGGCTACACCTTC
V: TRBV3-1/TRBV3-2; J: TRBJ2-2; size: .; D: .; CDR3: CASSQGWSGIAGELFF; DNA: TGTGCCAGCAGCCAAGGATGGTCGGGTATCGCCGGGGAGCTGTTTTTT
V: TRBV19; J: TRBJ2-2; size: .; D: TRBD2; CDR3: CASSLSGGNTGELFF; DNA: TGTGCCAGTAGCCTCAGCGGGGGGAACACCGGGGAGCTGTTTTTT
V: TRBV20-1; J: TRBJ1-5; size: few; D: .; CDR3: CSASSGGGRYSNQPQHF; DNA: TGCAGTGCTAGTAGCGGGGGAGGACGCTATAGCAATCAGCCCCAGCATTTT
V: TRBV2; J: TRBJ1-4; size: .; D: TRBD1; CDR3: CASARQGPTNEKLFF; DNA: TGTGCCAGCGCCCGACAGGGACCAACTAATGAAAAACTGTTTTTT
V: TRBV6-2/TRBV6-3; J: TRBJ1-1; size: .; D: .; CDR3: CASSYFEGTEAFF; DNA: TGTGCCAGCAGTTACTTCGAGGGAACTGAAGCTTTCTTT
V: TRBV2; J: TRBJ2-7; size: .; D: TRBD1; CDR3: CASSADRGGYEQYF; DNA: TGTGCCAGCAGTGCGGACAGGGGGGGTTACGAGCAGTACTTC
V: TRBV7-9; J: TRBJ1-2; size: .; D: TRBD1; CDR3: CASSLVHYVRQGDRYGYTF; DNA: TGTGCCAGCAGCTTAGTCCACTACGTGAGACAGGGTGACCGCTATGGCTACACCTTC
V: TRBV30; J: TRBJ2-2; size: .; D: TRBD1; CDR3: CAWSVRDRGRDTGELFF; DNA: TGTGCCTGGAGTGTACGGGACAGGGGGCGCGACACCGGGGAGCTGTTTTTT
V: TRBV5-1; J: TRBJ2-7; size: .; D: TRBD2; CDR3: CASSIGLAALPLGEQYF; DNA: TGCGCCAGCAGCATCGGACTAGCGGCCTTACCGTTGGGTGAGCAGTACTTC
V: TRBV5-4; J: TRBJ2-7; size: .; D: .; CDR3: CASSLRAGAYEQYF; DNA: TGTGCCAGCAGCTTGCGGGCAGGGGCATACGAGCAGTACTTC
V: TRBV7-8; J: TRBJ1-2; size: .; D: TRBD1; CDR3: CASKRDSLDYGYTF; DNA: TGTGCCAGCAAGAGGGACAGTCTCGACTATGGCTACACCTTC
V: TRBV14; J: TRBJ2-1; size: .; D: .; CDR3: CASSPSGRGRDNEQFF; DNA: TGTGCCAGCAGCCCTTCGGGCAGGGGAAGAGACAATGAGCAGTTCTTC
V: TRBV7-9; J: TRBJ1-1; size: .; D: TRBD1; CDR3: CASSLDPGGREAFF; DNA: TGTGCCAGCAGCTTAGATCCAGGGGGTAGGGAAGCTTTCTTT
V: TRBV6-5; J: TRBJ1-2; size: .; D: .; CDR3: CASSPAEAYGYTF; DNA: TGTGCCAGCAGCCCCGCTGAGGCCTATGGCTACACCTTC
V: TRBV20-1; J: TRBJ1-3; size: .; D: .; CDR3: CSAERGNTIYF; DNA: TGCAGTGCGGAGAGGGGAAACACCATATATTTT
V: TRBV24-1; J: TRBJ1-2; size: .; D: .; CDR3: CATSDRDRLYGYTF; DNA: TGTGCCACCAGTGACCGCGACAGGTTGTATGGCTACACCTTC
V: TRBV9; J: TRBJ2-3; size: .; D: TRBD2; CDR3: CASSPMGGITDTQYF; DNA: TGTGCCAGCAGCCCAATGGGGGGGATCACAGATACGCAGTATTTT
V: TRBV6-2/TRBV6-3; J: TRBJ1-6; size: .; D: .; CDR3: CASSRNTGSASSYNSPLHF; DNA: TGTGCCAGCAGTCGGAATACAGGGAGCGCAAGCTCCTATAATTCACCCCTCCACTTT
V: TRBV4-2; J: TRBJ1-1; size: .; D: TRBD1; CDR3: CASSQDLAGGREAFF; DNA: TGTGCCAGCAGCCAAGATTTAGCAGGGGGAAGGGAGGCTTTCTTT
V: TRBV4-1; J: TRBJ1-1; size: .; D: .; CDR3: CASSQPRQANTEAFF; DNA: TGCGCCAGCAGCCAACCACGACAGGCGAACACTGAAGCTTTCTTT